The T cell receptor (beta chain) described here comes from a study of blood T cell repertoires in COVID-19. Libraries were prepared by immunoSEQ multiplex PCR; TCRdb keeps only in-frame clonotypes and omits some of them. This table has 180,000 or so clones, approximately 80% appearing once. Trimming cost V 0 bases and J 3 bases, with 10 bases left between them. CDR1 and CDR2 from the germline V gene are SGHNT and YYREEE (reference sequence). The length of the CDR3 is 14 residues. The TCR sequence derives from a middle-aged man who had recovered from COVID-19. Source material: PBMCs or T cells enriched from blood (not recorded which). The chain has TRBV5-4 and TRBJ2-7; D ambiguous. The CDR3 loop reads CASSLASQYYEQYF. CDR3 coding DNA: TGTGCCAGCAGCTTGGCGTCTCAGTACTACGAGCAGTACTTC. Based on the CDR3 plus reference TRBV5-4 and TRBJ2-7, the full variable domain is ETGVTQSPTHLIKTRGQQVTLRCSSQSGHNTVSWYQQALGQGPQFIFQYYREEENGRGNFPPRFSGLQFPNYSSELNVNALELDDSALYLCASSLASQYYEQYFGPGTRLTVT.